The entry below describes one TCR beta chain. What it recognizes is unknown. The 5'RACE template-switching step produced TCR cDNA and added a universal primer site and UMIs. TCRdb re-called the 5' RACE reads with MiXCR, one entry per CDR3 protein. The sample lists about 150,000 distinct CDR3 sequences, approximately 6.2% occurring once. The sample is drawn from a study of T cells after yellow fever vaccination. Study-wide background: Fractions of low cell number were prepared using SMART-Seq v4 Ultra Low Input.

Germline V gene lookup returns CDR1 SGHNT and CDR2 YYREEE (reference sequence). The CDR3 extends over 15 amino acids. Losses at the gene ends were 0 bases for V and 2 bases for J; bases not matched to a gene: 3. Overall study findings and caveats: The booster response re-showed most primary clones: approximately 95% CD4, approximately 90% CD8. It was a weaker secondary response, yet one that peaked faster, at day 5 versus 15.

This TCR was recovered from a man between 18 and 35 years old who received the YFV17D yellow fever vaccine. The material was CD4+ T cells sorted from PBMCs, obtained on the day of the first yellow fever vaccination. The J gene is TRBJ2-3, the V gene TRBV5-4; 7 positions agree with TRBD1. This CDR3 is CASSLVGQLTDTQYF. Here the CDR3 DNA reads TGTGCCAGCAGCTTGGTGGGACAGCTCACAGATACGCAGTATTTT.